This note documents a single T cell receptor (beta chain) sequence. The record originates from a study of preoperative IRX-2 immunotherapy in early breast cancer. The treatment here: preoperative locoregional IRX-2 cytokine immunotherapy. Preoperative locoregional IRX-2 cytokine immunotherapy was tested in the phase Ib source study. Profiled with immunoSEQ multiplex PCR; TCRdb holds only in-frame clones, not every one. The table shows approximately 98,000 clones, with 86% occurring only once. The sample here was tumor tissue, taken after IRX-2 immunotherapy. This sequence originates from a human donor with breast cancer.

CDR3 loop: CATSRTGTSVPGNEQFF. The CDR3 DNA reads as TGTGCCACCAGCAGAACCGGGACTAGCGTTCCTGGGAATGAGCAGTTCTTC. This chain joins TRBV15 and TRBJ2-1, with 10 bases that match TRBD2. CDR3 length equals 17 residues. The germline gives CDR1 LNHNV, CDR2 YYDKDF (reference sequence). The trim removed 2 bases at V and 7 bases at J, leaving 11 bases unmatched.